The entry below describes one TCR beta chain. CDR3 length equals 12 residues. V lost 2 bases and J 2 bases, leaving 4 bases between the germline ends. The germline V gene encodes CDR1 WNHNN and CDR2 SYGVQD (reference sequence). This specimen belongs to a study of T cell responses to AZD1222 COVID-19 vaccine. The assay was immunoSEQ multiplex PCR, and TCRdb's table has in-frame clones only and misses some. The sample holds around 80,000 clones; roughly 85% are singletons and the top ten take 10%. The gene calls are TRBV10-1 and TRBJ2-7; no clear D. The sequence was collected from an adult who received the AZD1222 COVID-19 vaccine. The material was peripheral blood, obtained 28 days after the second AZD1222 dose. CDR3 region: CASSEGPYEQYF. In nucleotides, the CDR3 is TGCGCCAGCAGTGAGGGGCCCTACGAGCAGTACTTC.